This entry features one T cell receptor beta chain sequence. The PCR had 60 Vbeta and 13 Jbeta primers. Repertoires were generated with immunoSEQ multiplex PCR, while TCRdb's copy carries only in-frame clones and drops some. Found here are tens of thousands of clones, approximately 88% of them singletons; the top ten hold roughly 1.6%. The data originate from a study of cytomegalovirus exposure and HLA in healthy donors. The origin of this receptor is a man aged 30-40 years in good health and CMV-seropositive. The sequenced material came from PBMCs.

The chain's CDR3 is CASSATGTLYEQYF. For the CDR3, the DNA is TGTGCCAGCAGTGCCACCGGGACACTCTACGAGCAGTACTTC. V is TRBV28 and J is TRBJ2-7, with D maybe TRBD1 (6 bases). CDR1 MDHEN and CDR2 SYDVKM come from the germline V gene. The CDR3 is made up of 14 amino acids. Trimming took off 5 bases at V and 3 bases at J, with 14 bases between the two ends.